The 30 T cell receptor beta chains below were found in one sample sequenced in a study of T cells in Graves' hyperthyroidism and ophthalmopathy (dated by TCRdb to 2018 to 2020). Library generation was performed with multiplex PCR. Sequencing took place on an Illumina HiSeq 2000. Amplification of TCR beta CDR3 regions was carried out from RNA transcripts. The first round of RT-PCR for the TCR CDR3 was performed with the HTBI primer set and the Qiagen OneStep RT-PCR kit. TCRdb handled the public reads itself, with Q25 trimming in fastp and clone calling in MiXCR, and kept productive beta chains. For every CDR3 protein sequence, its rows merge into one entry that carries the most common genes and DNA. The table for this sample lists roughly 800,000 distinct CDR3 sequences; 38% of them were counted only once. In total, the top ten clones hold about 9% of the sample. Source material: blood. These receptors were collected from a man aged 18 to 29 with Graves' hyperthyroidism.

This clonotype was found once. CDR3 DNA: TGTGCCAGTAGTATAACATCGACAGGGGGCTACACCTTC. The encoded protein is CASSITSTGGYTF. The chain recombines TRBV19 with TRBJ1-2; TRBD1 matches at 7 bases. The length of the CDR3 is 13 residues. Trimming cost V 2 bases and J 8 bases; bases outside gene matches: 5. Germline V CDR1 and CDR2: LNHDA, SQIVND (reference sequence).

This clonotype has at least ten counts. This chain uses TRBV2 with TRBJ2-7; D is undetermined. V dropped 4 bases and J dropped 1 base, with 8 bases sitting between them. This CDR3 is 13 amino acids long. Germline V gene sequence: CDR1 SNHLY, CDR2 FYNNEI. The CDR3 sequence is CASSGRVSYEQYF. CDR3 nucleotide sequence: TGTGCCAGCAGTGGAAGGGTGTCCTACGAGCAGTACTTC.

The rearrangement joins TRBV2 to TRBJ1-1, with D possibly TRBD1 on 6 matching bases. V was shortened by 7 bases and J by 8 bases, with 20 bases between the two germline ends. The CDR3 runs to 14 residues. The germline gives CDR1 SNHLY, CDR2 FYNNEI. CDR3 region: CASTSQQGAWEAFF. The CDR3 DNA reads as TGTGCCAGCACCTCCCAACAGGGAGCATGGGAAGCTTTCTTT.

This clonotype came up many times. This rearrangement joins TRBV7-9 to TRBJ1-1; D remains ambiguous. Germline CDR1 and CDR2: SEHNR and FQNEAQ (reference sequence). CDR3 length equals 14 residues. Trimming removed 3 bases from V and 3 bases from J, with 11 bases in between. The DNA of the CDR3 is TGTGCCAGCAGCTTCTTGGACGGATACACTGAAGCTTTCTTT. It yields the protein CASSFLDGYTEAFF.

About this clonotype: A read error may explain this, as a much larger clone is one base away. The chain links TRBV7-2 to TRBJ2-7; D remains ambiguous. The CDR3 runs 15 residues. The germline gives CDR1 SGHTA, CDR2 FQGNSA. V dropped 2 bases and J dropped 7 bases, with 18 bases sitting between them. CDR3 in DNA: TGTGCCAGCAGCTTAAGCCGATCGTCTAAAGGGGAGCAGTACTTC. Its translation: CASSLSRSSKGEQYF.

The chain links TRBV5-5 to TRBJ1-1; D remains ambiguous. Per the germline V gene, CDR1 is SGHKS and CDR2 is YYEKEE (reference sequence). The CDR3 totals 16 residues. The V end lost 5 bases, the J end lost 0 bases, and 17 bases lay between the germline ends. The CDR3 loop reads CASSSLQPGLNTEAFF. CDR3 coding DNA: TGTGCCAGCAGTTCCCTTCAACCGGGCCTGAACACTGAAGCTTTCTTT.

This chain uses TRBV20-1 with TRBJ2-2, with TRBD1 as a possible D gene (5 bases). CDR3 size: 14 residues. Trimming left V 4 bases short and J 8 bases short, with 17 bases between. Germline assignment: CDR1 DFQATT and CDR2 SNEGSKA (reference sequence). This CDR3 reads CSAIDGQGSGELFF. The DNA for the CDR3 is TGCAGTGCTATCGATGGTCAGGGCTCGGGGGAGCTGTTTTTT.

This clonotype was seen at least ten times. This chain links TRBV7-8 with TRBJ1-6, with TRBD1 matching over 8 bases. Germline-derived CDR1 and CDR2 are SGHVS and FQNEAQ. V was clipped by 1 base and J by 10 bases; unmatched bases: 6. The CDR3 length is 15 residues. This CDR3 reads CASSLDRGTGSPLHF. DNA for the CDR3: TGTGCCAGCAGCTTAGACAGGGGGACGGGGTCACCCCTCCACTTT.

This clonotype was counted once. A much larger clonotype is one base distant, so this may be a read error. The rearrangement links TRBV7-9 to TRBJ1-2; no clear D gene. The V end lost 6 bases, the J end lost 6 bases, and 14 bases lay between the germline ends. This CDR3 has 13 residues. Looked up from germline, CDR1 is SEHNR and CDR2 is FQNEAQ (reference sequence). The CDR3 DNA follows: TGTGCCAGCAGAAACATTGGGTTCGATGGCTACACCTTC. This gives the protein CASRNIGFDGYTF.

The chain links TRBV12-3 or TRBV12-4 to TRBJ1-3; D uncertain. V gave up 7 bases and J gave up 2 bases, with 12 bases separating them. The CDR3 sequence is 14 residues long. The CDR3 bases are TGTGCCAGCAACTACGGGATTACTGGAAACACCATATATTTT. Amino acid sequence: CASNYGITGNTIYF.

The CDR3, as DNA: TGTGCCAGCAGCGCCCTTAGCGGGCTGAGCTCTGGAAACACCATATATTTT. Its translation is CASSALSGLSSGNTIYF. V and J are TRBV7-8 and TRBJ1-3; D is unclear. The CDR3 runs 17 residues. V was clipped by 5 bases and J by 0 bases, with 17 bases between them. In germline, CDR1 is SGHVS, CDR2 FQNEAQ.

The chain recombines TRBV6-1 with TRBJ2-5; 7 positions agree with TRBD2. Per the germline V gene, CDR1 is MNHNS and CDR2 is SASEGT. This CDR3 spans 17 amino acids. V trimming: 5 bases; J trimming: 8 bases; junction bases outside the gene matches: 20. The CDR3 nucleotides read TGTGCCAGCAGTCTCGCTTCCCCGGGACCCAGCGGGGAAACCCAGTACTTC. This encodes CASSLASPGPSGETQYF.

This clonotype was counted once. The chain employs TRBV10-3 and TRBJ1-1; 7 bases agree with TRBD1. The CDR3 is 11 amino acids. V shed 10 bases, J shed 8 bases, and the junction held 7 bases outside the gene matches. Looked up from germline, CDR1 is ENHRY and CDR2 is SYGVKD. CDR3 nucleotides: TGTGCCACCGGGACAGTTCTAGAAGCTTTCTTT. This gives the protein CATGTVLEAFF.

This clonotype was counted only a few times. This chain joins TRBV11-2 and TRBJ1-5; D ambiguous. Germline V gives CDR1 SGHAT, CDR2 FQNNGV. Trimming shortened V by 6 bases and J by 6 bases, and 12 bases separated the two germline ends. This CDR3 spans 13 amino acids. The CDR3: CASSTGSVQPQHF. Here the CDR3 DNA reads TGTGCCAGCAGTACCGGCTCGGTTCAGCCCCAGCATTTT.

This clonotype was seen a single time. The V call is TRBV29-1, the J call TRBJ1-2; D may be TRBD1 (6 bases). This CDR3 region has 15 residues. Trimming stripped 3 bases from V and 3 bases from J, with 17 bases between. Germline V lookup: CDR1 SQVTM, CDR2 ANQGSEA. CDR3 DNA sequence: TGCAGCGTTGAGTCTCCGCCTACAGGGTACTATGGCTACACCTTC. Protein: CSVESPPTGYYGYTF.

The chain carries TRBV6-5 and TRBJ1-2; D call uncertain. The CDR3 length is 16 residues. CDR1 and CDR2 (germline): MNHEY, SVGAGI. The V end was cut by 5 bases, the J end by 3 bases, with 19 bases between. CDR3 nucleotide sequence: TGTGCCAGCAGTGAAGTAGGAAGGCAGCCGCACTATGGCTACACCTTC. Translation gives CASSEVGRQPHYGYTF.

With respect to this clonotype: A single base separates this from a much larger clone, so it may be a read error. CDR3 in amino acids: CASSMVRAGHRFLHF. Here the CDR3 DNA reads TGTGCCAGCAGCATGGTACGGGCAGGGCATCGGTTCCTCCACTTT. The chain is built from TRBV11-2 and TRBJ1-6; TRBD1 might be the D (5 bases). The CDR3 contains 15 residues. CDR1 SGHAT and CDR2 FQNNGV come from the germline V gene. The ends were cut back, 5 bases at V and 15 bases at J, with 23 bases in the middle.

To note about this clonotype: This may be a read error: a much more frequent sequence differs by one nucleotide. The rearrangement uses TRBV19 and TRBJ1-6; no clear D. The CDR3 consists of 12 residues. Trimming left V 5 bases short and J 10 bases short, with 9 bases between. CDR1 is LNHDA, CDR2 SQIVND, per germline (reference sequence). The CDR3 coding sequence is TGTGCCAGTAGTCGCCCGGGGTCACCCCTCCACTTT. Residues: CASSRPGSPLHF.

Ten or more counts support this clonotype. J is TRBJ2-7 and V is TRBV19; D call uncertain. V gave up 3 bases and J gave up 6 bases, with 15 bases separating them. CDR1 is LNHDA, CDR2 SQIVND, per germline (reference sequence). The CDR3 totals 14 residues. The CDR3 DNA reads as TGTGCCAGTAGTATCCCGGACGGATCATCCGAGCAGTACTTC. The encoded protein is CASSIPDGSSEQYF.

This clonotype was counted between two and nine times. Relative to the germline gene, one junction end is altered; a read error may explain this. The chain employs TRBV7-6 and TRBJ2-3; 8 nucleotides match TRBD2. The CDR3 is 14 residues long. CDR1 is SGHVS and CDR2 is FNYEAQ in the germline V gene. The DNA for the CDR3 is TGTGCTAGCAGCTCAGCGGGGGGCACAGATACGCAGTATTTT. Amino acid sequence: CASSSAGGTDTQYF.

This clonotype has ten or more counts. CDR3 nucleotide sequence: TGTGCCAGCAGTGAAGCGGAAGGGGAGCAGTACTTC. Residues: CASSEAEGEQYF. J is TRBJ2-7 and V is TRBV2; D is ambiguous. V lost 0 bases, J lost 7 bases, and 7 bases lay in between. From germline, CDR1 is SNHLY and CDR2 FYNNEI. The length of the CDR3 is 12 residues.

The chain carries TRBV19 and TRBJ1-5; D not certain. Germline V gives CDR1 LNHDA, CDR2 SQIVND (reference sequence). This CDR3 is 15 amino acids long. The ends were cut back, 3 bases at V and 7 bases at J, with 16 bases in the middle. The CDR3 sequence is CASSMEGRVGQPQHF. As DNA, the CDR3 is TGTGCCAGTAGTATGGAAGGTAGGGTGGGACAGCCCCAGCATTTT.

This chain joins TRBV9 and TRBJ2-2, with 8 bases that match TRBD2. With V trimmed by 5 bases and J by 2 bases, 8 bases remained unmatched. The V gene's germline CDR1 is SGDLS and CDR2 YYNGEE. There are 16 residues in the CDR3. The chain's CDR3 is CASSLSRGVNTGELFF. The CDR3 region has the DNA TGTGCCAGCAGTTTATCGCGGGGGGTAAACACCGGGGAGCTGTTTTTT.

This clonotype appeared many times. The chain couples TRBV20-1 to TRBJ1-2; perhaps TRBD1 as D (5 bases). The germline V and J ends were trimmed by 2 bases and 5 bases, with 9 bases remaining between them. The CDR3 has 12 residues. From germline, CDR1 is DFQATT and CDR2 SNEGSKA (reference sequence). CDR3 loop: CSARLGGYGYTF. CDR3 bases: TGCAGTGCTAGATTGGGGGGGTATGGCTACACCTTC.

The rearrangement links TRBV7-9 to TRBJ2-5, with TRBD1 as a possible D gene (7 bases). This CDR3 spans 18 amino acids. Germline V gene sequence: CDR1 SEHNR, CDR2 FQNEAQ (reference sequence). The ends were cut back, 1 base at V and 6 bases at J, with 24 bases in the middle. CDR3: CASSLGPGQSSGGKTQYF. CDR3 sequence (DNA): TGTGCCAGCAGCTTAGGGCCGGGACAGAGCTCTGGAGGGAAGACCCAGTACTTC.

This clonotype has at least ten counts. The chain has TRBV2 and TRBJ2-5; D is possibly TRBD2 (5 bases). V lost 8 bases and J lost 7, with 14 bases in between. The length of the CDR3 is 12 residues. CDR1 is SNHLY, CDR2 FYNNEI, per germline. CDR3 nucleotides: TGTGCCAGCTCGGAGGTAAAGAGGACCCAGTACTTC. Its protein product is CASSEVKRTQYF.

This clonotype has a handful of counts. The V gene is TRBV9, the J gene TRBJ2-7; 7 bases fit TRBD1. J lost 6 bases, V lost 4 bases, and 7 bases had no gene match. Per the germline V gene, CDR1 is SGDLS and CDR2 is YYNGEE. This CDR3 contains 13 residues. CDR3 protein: CASSFYRGGEQYF. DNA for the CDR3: TGTGCCAGCAGCTTCTACAGGGGCGGCGAGCAGTACTTC.

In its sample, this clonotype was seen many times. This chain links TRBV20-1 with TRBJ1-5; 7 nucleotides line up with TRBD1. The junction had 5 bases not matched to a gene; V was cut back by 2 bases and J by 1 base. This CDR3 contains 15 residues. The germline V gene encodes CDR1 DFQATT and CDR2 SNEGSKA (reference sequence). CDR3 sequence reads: CSARPRGRSNQPQHF. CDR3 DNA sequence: TGCAGTGCTAGACCTAGGGGGCGCAGCAATCAGCCCCAGCATTTT.

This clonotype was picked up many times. Here the CDR3 reads CASSVGRDYEQYF. CDR3 DNA: TGTGCCAGCAGTGTCGGCAGGGACTACGAGCAGTACTTC. The chain links TRBV2 to TRBJ2-7; D is possibly TRBD1 (5 bases). CDR3 size: 13 residues. V was trimmed by 4 bases and J by 3 bases, leaving 10 bases between them. Per germline, CDR1 SNHLY and CDR2 FYNNEI.

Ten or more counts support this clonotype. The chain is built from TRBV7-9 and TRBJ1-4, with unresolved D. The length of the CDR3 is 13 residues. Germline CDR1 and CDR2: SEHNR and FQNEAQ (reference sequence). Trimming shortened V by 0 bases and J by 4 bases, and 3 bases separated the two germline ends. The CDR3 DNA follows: TGTGCCAGCAGCTTAGCGGGTAATGAAAAACTGTTTTTT. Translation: CASSLAGNEKLFF.